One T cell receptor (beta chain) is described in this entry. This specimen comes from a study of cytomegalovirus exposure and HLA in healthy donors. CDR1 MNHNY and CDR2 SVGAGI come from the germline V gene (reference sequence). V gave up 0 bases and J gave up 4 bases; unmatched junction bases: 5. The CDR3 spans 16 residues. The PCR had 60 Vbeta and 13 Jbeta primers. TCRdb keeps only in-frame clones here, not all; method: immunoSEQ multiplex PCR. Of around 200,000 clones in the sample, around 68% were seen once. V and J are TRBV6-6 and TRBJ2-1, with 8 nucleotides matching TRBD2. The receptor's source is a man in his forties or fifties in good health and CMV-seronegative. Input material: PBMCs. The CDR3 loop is CASSYSGSGGYNEQFF. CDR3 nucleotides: TGTGCCAGCAGTTACTCAGGGAGCGGGGGATACAATGAGCAGTTCTTC.